This entry lists 23 T cell receptor beta chains sequenced from one sample in a study of post-analysis software for immune sequencing data (dated by TCRdb to between 2014 and 2016). Findings and caveats that apply to the study as a whole: About five TRBV segments, including TRBV5-6, TRBV5-1 and TRBV20-1, were significantly more frequent in patients than controls.

These receptors lack a known antigen. The library was generated by PCR. The instrument given in TCRdb is Illumina HiSeq 2500. To reduce PCR and sequencing biases, unique molecular identifiers were built into the TCR beta cDNA libraries. TCRdb itself trimmed the public reads at Q25 with fastp, ran MiXCR and retained productive beta chains. Records with the same CDR3 protein are collapsed into one entry carrying the most frequent genes and DNA. In all, the sample holds over 300,000 distinct CDR3 sequences, and roughly 36% of those were seen once. The leading ten clones occupy around 15% of the sample. The sample was blood. The receptors come from a girl under 18 with multiple sclerosis.

V and J are TRBV7-2 and TRBJ2-5; 10 nucleotides align to TRBD1. Germline lookup yields CDR1 SGHTA and CDR2 FQGNSA. With 5 bases clipped from V and 7 bases from J, the junction kept 4 bases outside the gene matches. This CDR3 has 13 residues. The DNA of the CDR3 is TGTGCCAGCAGCCCCGGACAGGGGGTGACCCAGTACTTC. Translating it yields CASSPGQGVTQYF.

The sample holds a few counts of this clonotype. The rearrangement uses TRBV4-1 and TRBJ2-5, with unresolved D. Germline V gene lookup returns CDR1 MGHRA and CDR2 YSYEKL. The CDR3 is 13 residues long. Trimming took 5 bases from V and 3 from J, leaving 10 bases between them. The CDR3 region is CASSKWVKETQYF. The CDR3 nucleotides are TGCGCCAGCAGCAAATGGGTTAAAGAGACCCAGTACTTC.

The sample holds a few counts of this clonotype. The J gene is TRBJ2-7, the V gene TRBV7-6, with 10 bases fitting TRBD2. The CDR3 consists of 16 residues. Germline loops: CDR1 SGHVS, CDR2 FNYEAQ. V shed 3 bases, J shed 0 bases, and the junction held 5 bases outside the gene matches. The CDR3 is CASSLSSGGTSYEQYF. The CDR3 coding sequence is TGTGCCAGCAGCTTGAGTAGCGGGGGGACCTCCTACGAGCAGTACTTC. Using reference TRBV7-6 and TRBJ2-7 for the parts outside the CDR3, the full variable domain is GAGVSQSPRYKVTKRGQDVALRCDPISGHVSLYWYRQALGQGPEFLTYFNYEAQQDKSGLPNDRFSAERPEGSISTLTIQRTEQRDSAMYRCASSLSSGGTSYEQYFGPGTRLTVT.

This clonotype came up a few times. The chain has TRBV4-1 and TRBJ2-3; weak D call: TRBD2 (7 bases). CDR1 and CDR2 from the germline V gene are MGHRA and YSYEKL. Trimming left V 4 bases short and J 6 bases short, with 17 bases between. The CDR3 covers 15 residues. The CDR3 DNA follows: TGCGCCAGCAGCCCCCGTTCGGGGGGCGGTGATACGCAGTATTTT. Protein sequence: CASSPRSGGGDTQYF.

This clonotype occurred a few times. This rearrangement joins TRBV5-5 to TRBJ1-1, with D possibly being TRBD1 (6 bases). The CDR3 consists of 13 residues. V lost 0 bases to trimming and J lost 11 bases, with 14 bases between them. Germline CDR1 SGHKS, CDR2 YYEKEE (reference sequence). The CDR3, as DNA: TGTGCCAGCAGCTTGGAAGGGGGGATGCCGGCTTTCTTT. Amino acid sequence: CASSLEGGMPAFF.

This sequence joins TRBV12-3 or TRBV12-4 and TRBJ1-6, with 7 bases identical to TRBD1. There are 14 residues in the CDR3. J lost 7 bases, V lost 6 bases, and 6 bases had no gene match. In DNA form, the CDR3 reads TGTGCCAGCAGATGGACAGGAGGAAATTCACCCCTCCACTTT. As protein: CASRWTGGNSPLHF.

The rearrangement joins TRBV5-1 to TRBJ1-2; 10 nucleotides line up with TRBD1. V shed 2 bases and J 11 bases; nucleotides not matched to a gene: 12. CDR3 length equals 15 residues. Germline V gene sequence: CDR1 SGHRS, CDR2 YFSETQ. The CDR3 reads CASSFHFSPGQGYTF. The DNA for the CDR3 is TGCGCCAGCAGCTTTCATTTCTCCCCGGGACAGGGGTACACCTTC.

This sequence joins TRBV29-1 and TRBJ2-5; D assignment may be TRBD1 or TRBD2 (5 bases each). V shed 7 bases and J shed 1 base, with 13 bases lying between them. The germline CDR1 and CDR2 sequences are SQVTM and ANQGSEA. This CDR3 contains 13 residues. The CDR3: CSAKRDGQETQYF. Here the CDR3 DNA reads TGCAGCGCCAAAAGGGACGGCCAAGAGACCCAGTACTTC.

Worth noting for this clonotype: A single base separates this from a much larger clone, so it may be a read error. The rearrangement links TRBV7-9 to TRBJ2-7; 7 bases align to TRBD1. Germline CDR1 SEHNR, CDR2 FQNEAQ (reference sequence). The CDR3 is made up of 15 amino acids. In DNA form, the CDR3 reads TGTGCCAACAGCTCGACGACAGGGACCTCCTACGAGCAGTACTTC. Its translation: CANSSTTGTSYEQYF.

There are a few counts of this clonotype. The chain couples TRBV7-9 to TRBJ2-4; tentatively, D is TRBD1 (5 bases). Matching the DNA end better, TRBJ2-7 makes the J call doubtful. Germline lookup yields CDR1 SEHNR and CDR2 FQNEAQ (reference sequence). This CDR3 has 13 amino acids. For the CDR3, the DNA is TGTGCCAGCAGCTCATCAGGGTTGGGCGAGCAGTACTTC. Translating gives CASSSSGLGEQYF.

The chain has TRBV7-2 and TRBJ2-3; D perhaps matches TRBD2 (6 bases). CDR3 size: 16 residues. V lost 5 bases and J 7 bases, leaving 22 bases between the germline ends. CDR1 is SGHTA and CDR2 is FQGNSA in the germline V gene. The CDR3 DNA is TGTGCCAGCAGCAGATATTATGGAGGGACCTCCTATACGCAGTATTTT. Translated: CASSRYYGGTSYTQYF.

V usage is TRBV27 and J usage is TRBJ2-7; D is unresolved. Trimming cost V 4 bases and J 5 bases, with 12 bases left between them. This CDR3 has 13 residues. Germline V lookup: CDR1 MNHEY, CDR2 SMNVEV (reference sequence). This CDR3 is CASSSLSLNEQYF. As DNA, the CDR3 is TGTGCCAGCAGTTCTTTGTCCCTTAACGAGCAGTACTTC.

About this clonotype itself: The junction departs from germline at one end; a sequencing error may be responsible. This sequence joins TRBV6-2 or TRBV6-3 and TRBJ2-5, with TRBD2 as a possible D gene (5 bases). The CDR3 is made up of 13 amino acids. Germline CDR1 is MNHEY and CDR2 is SVGEGT. CDR3 loop: CASSRLARETRYF. The CDR3 coding sequence is TGTGCCAGCAGCCGTCTAGCCCGAGAGACCCGGTACTTC.

The chain recombines TRBV18 with TRBJ2-7; 10 nucleotides line up with TRBD1. The CDR3 runs 15 residues. Germline V gene sequence: CDR1 KGHSH, CDR2 LQKENI. The V segment lost 2 bases and the J segment 3 bases; nucleotides outside the gene matches: 4. The CDR3 region has the DNA TGTGCCAGCTCACCAAGACAGGGGGCATACTACGAGCAGTACTTC. Its translation: CASSPRQGAYYEQYF.

This clonotype was seen only a few times. This chain uses TRBV29-1 with TRBJ2-3; the D gene could be TRBD1 or TRBD2 (6 bases each). CDR1 and CDR2 (germline): SQVTM, ANQGSEA. The CDR3 consists of 13 residues. V gave up 7 bases and J gave up 4 bases, with 15 bases separating them. CDR3 protein: CSAEGGVADTQYF. The CDR3 DNA reads as TGCAGCGCTGAGGGGGGTGTTGCAGATACGCAGTATTTT.

With respect to this clonotype: One junction end disagrees with the germline gene, perhaps due to a read error. The chain joins TRBV12-3 or TRBV12-4 to TRBJ1-2, with 8 bases that match TRBD1. The CDR3 has 15 residues. In nucleotides, the CDR3 is TGTGCCAGCAGTCCGGACGGACAGGGACACTATGACTACACCTTC. It translates to CASSPDGQGHYDYTF.

This clonotype was detected only once. With a much larger clone just one base away, this may be a read error. The V and J genes are TRBV5-1 and TRBJ2-5, with D maybe TRBD1 (5 bases). The germline V gene has CDR1 SGHRS and CDR2 YFSETQ. The CDR3 runs to 15 residues. Here the CDR3 DNA reads TGCGCCAGCAGCTCAGGACAAGTTTTACAAGAGGCCCAGTACTTC. Its translation is CASSSGQVLQEAQYF.

This clonotype was detected only a few times. This chain links TRBV5-5 with TRBJ2-7; D is unresolved. V lost 4 bases to trimming and J lost 3 bases, with 17 bases between them. This CDR3 is built from 15 residues. Per germline, CDR1 SGHKS and CDR2 YYEKEE (reference sequence). CDR3 amino acids: CASSPSAPRSYEQYF. The CDR3 nucleotides read TGTGCCAGCAGCCCATCCGCCCCTCGCAGCTACGAGCAGTACTTC. The whole variable domain, remainder taken from reference TRBV5-5 and TRBJ2-7, is DAGVTQSPTHLIKTRGQQVTLRCSPISGHKSVSWYQQVLGQGPQFIFQYYEKEERGRGNFPDRFSARQFPNYSSELNVNALLLGDSALYLCASSPSAPRSYEQYFGPGTRLTVT.

This clonotype has just a few counts. V is TRBV12-3 or TRBV12-4 and J is TRBJ1-1, with 8 nucleotides matching TRBD1. This CDR3 has 15 amino acids. J lost 4 bases, V lost 6 bases, and 10 bases had no gene match. The CDR3 here is CASSPRQGLGTEAFF. Written as DNA, the CDR3 is TGTGCCAGCAGCCCTAGACAGGGGTTGGGCACTGAAGCTTTCTTT.

This clonotype appeared once. J is TRBJ1-2 and V is TRBV3-1, with TRBD1 identical over 7 bases. CDR1 and CDR2 from the germline V gene are LGHDT and YNNKEL (reference sequence). With V trimmed by 2 bases and J by 7 bases, 10 bases remained unmatched. The CDR3 sequence is 15 residues long. CDR3 protein: CASSQRGPTGLGYTF. The CDR3 nucleotides read TGTGCCAGCAGCCAAAGGGGCCCGACAGGGCTTGGCTACACCTTC. Together with reference TRBV3-1 and TRBJ1-2, the CDR3 gives the full variable domain: DTAVSQTPKYLVTQMGNDKSIKCEQNLGHDTMYWYKQDSKKFLKIMFSYNNKELIINETVPNRFSPKSPDKAHLNLHINSLELGDSAVYFCASSQRGPTGLGYTFGSGTRLTVV.

The gene calls are TRBV6-4 and TRBJ2-1; no clear D gene. The V end was cut by 2 bases, the J end by 0 bases, with 17 bases between. This CDR3 spans 18 amino acids. Looked up from germline, CDR1 is MRHNA and CDR2 is SNTAGT. The CDR3 nucleotides are TGTGCCAGCAGTGACAATGAATTTAAGGATTGCTCCTACAATGAGCAGTTCTTC. Its translation: CASSDNEFKDCSYNEQFF.

The CDR3 region has the DNA TGCGCCAGCAGCTTAGCCGGGTTTCAGGGGTCCTCCTACGAGCAGTACTTC. Translation gives CASSLAGFQGSSYEQYF. The chain has TRBV5-1 and TRBJ2-7, with D possibly matching TRBD1 (6 bases). The V end was cut by 2 bases, the J end by 0 bases, with 18 bases between. CDR1 and CDR2 (germline): SGHRS, YFSETQ. CDR3 length equals 17 residues.

This clonotype was picked up a small number of times. The CDR3 protein is CASRDSKRSTDTQYF. The CDR3 nucleotides are TGTGCCAGCAGAGACAGTAAAAGGAGCACAGATACGCAGTATTTT. This chain joins TRBV27 and TRBJ2-3, with D perhaps TRBD1 (5 bases). Germline-derived CDR1 and CDR2 are MNHEY and SMNVEV (reference sequence). V was pared by 6 bases and J by 0 bases, with 13 bases between. The CDR3 consists of 15 residues.